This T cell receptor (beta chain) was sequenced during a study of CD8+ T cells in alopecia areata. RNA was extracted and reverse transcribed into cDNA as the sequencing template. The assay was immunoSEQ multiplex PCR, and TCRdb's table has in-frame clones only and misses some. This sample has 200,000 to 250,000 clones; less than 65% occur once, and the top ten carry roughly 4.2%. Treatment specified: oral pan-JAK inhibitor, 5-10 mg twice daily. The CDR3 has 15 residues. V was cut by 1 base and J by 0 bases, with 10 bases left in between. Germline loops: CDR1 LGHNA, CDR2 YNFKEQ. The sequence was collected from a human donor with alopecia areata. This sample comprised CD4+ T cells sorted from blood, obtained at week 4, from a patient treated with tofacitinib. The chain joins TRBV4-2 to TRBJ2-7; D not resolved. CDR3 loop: CASSQGGLSSYEQYF. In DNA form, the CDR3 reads TGTGCCAGCAGCCAAGGTGGCTTAAGCTCCTACGAGCAGTACTTC.